This TCR beta chain emerged from a study of cytomegalovirus exposure and HLA in healthy donors (dated by TCRdb to about 2017). A note on the overall study: An earlier analysis of 587 of the donors reported 250 to 350 Gb of sequence data and some 110 million unique TCR beta sequences obtained from about 170 million T cells. An early release that covered about 600 HLA-typed donors contained approximately 300 gigabases of sequencing data and around 85 million unique TCR sequences. Among the approximately 400 genotyped donors, 75% to 90% belonged to the genetic ancestry cluster associated with self-reported Caucasian donors. The study aimed to test whether cataloging public T cell receptors could reveal signatures of past pathogen exposure. The study used immunosequencing to profile the T cell repertoires of approximately 640 subjects and linked those repertoires to cytomegalovirus serostatus. A separate validation cohort of 100 to 150 different subjects was used in addition to the approximately 610-subject first cohort. To predict cytomegalovirus infection status, the study combined high-throughput TCR immunosequencing, statistical association of individual TCRs with disease status, and machine learning. A later analysis re-examined previously published TCR beta repertoires from hundreds of donors and added high-resolution HLA genotyping to investigate patterns of TCR occurrence. Rather than drawing on any new phenotypic data, the later analysis identified candidate immune exposures from TCR beta sequences and the way those sequences occurred across donors. An earlier analysis of 587 of the donors applied high-throughput TCR beta sequencing to assess whether each TCR beta V gene segment acted as functional or pseudogenic. Donor age, sex, ethnicity and CMV serostatus were compiled together with the repertoire data. Genome-wide SNP genotypes for about 65% of the roughly 700 donors were used in a later genetic analysis, which treated that subset as a discovery cohort. All discovery cohort repertoires had been generated using a single sequencing platform. HLA typing included class I and class II loci at four-digit resolution. The number of donors typed differed by locus, with 629-630 for A, B, C, DRB1 and DQB1, roughly 520 for DQA1, about 610 for DPA1, and some 440 for DPB1. Roughly five DR-DQ haplotypes were handled as single units for association and clustering, since linkage in the cohort was strong. Among some 410 genotyped donors of the cohort, an average of roughly 230,000 unique TCR beta nucleotide sequences was sequenced per donor, of which about 18% were non-productive.

Spanning cysteine to phenylalanine, the CDR3 consists of 13 amino acids. The only DNA kept is the CDR3, 39 bases in frame from the first base. CDR1 and CDR2 are read off the germline V gene as SQVTM and ANQGSEA. V trim: 6 bases; J trim: 4 bases; unmatched bases: 6. In total, more than 500 healthy bone marrow donors made up the cohort. Cohort members were all nominally healthy when sampled, although unrecorded immune exposures were likely present. The donor tested CMV seronegative and was one of the 352 seronegative cohort members. Every donor gave a peripheral blood sample, and the peripheral blood mononuclear cells from that sample were used for TCR beta sequencing. Genomic DNA extraction from the blood cell samples was performed with the Qiagen DNeasy Blood Extraction Kit. Broader findings and caveats from the paper: This cohort had only TCR beta chains sequenced, and the lack of alpha or paired-chain data limited which features could be detected. Specific HLA alleles were associated with 18,000 or so TCR beta sequences at a false discovery rate of 0.05 in a later analysis. When HLA alleles, especially DR and DQ, strongly co-occurred, TCR associations were difficult to assign to individual alleles. The authors suggested that the approach could potentially be generalized to other disease states and immunological phenotypes. The presence/absence analyses assumed that sequencing depth was roughly uniform across donors, and that assumption may not be true. Broadly in line with IMGT annotations, most TCR beta V segments showed up in productive rearrangements about 87% or about 30% of the time in an earlier analysis of a few hundred of the donors. According to a later analysis, TCR association rates differed among HLA loci, with DRB1 alleles showing the most associated TCRs and HLA-C alleles showing the fewest. In a later analysis, HLA-associated TCR beta chains showed more clonal expansion and lower generation probabilities than non-associated chains that were equally common. The study gave a list of about 170 TCR beta chains associated with cytomegalovirus. The classifier was reported to diagnose cytomegalovirus status with high specificity and sensitivity in both the original cohort and the validation cohort. According to a later analysis, most CMV-associated TCR beta chains appeared to be HLA-restricted, and the HLA associations seemed to be driven largely by CMV exposure. Several of the top co-occurrence clusters appeared to be linked to parvovirus B19, influenza, CMV and Epstein-Barr virus, according to a later analysis. Because the 87-base-pair reads could not distinguish some IMGT-functional V segments, including TRBV6-2 and TRBV6-3, those segments were excluded. CMV serostatus was the only immune exposure information available for the cohort. An association between a missense DCLRE1C variant and V-gene and J-gene trimming of TCR beta chains was found in a later genetic analysis and replicated in an independent cohort. HLA typing was unavailable for some donors at each locus, so association tests used only the typed subset. Because counts were too low, 15 to 20 rarely observed V segments, including chromosome 9 orphons, were left out of the earlier analysis of 587 of the donors. A further reported finding was that TCR beta sequences accurately predicted the HLA-A and HLA-B alleles for most subjects in the first cohort. The sequencing pipeline was judged likely to have produced a cluster of highly shared sequence variants as a technical artifact. In vitro tests confirmed that a few of the cytomegalovirus-associated TCR beta chains recognize cytomegalovirus antigens. Most TCR sequences were observed very rarely across donors, whereas some public TCRs were present in many individuals. In a later genetic analysis, fewer N-insertions in productive TCRs were reported among donors in an Asian-associated ancestry cluster than the roughly 700-donor mean. Correlated functional status among segregating V segments might be attributable to linkage disequilibrium, but an unknown experimental factor could not be ruled out.

The receptor library was made with the immunoSEQ multiplex PCR assay. For the multiplex PCR, a mixture combining 60 forward primers for TCR Vbeta segments and 13 reverse primers for TCR Jbeta segments was used. Amplification of the CDR3 region of rearranged TCR beta genes was performed with a multiplex PCR assay on genomic DNA. The amplified TCR beta libraries were sequenced on the Illumina HiSeq System as 87-base-pair reads. As for how the authors treated the data: A later analysis tallied approximately 87 million unique TCR beta chains across the 666 repertoires, and about 10 million of those chains were shared by two or more donors. Raw reads were error-corrected and collapsed into unique sequences with a nearest-neighbor algorithm that merged closely related sequences to remove PCR and sequencing errors. Alignment of CDR3 sequences to IMGT reference sequences was used to assign V, D and J gene segments. For a sequence to be retained, at least a six-nucleotide match to both a V gene segment and a J gene segment was required. Rearrangements were called productive when the CDR3 lacked stop codons and stayed in frame with V and J; all others were non-productive. CDR3 was defined according to IMGT convention as the region running from the second conserved V-encoded cysteine to the conserved J-encoded phenylalanine. The earlier analysis of about 590 of the donors excluded sequences that lacked an unambiguous match to a single V gene segment. An earlier analysis of around 600 of the donors classified V segments as functional when productive rearrangements were above 56.7% and as segregating when the standard deviation between donors was above 5%. A statistical classification framework was built to diagnose cytomegalovirus status from the catalog of TCR beta chain sequences. In a later analysis, TCR nucleotide sequences were compared against IMGT/GENE-DB human TR gene sequences so that V and J genes could be assigned. In a later analysis, CDR3 sequences and most-parsimonious VDJ recombination scenarios were assigned using the TCRdist pipeline. In a later analysis, each TCR beta chain was defined by its CDR3 amino acid sequence together with its V-gene family, and reads lacking a unique V-gene family were excluded. As a way to deal with suspected cross-contamination and a sequencing artifact, a later analysis dropped nearly 600 nucleotide sequences that were highly shared and had low generation probability. In a later analysis, a clonal expansion index for each public chain was calculated from normalized within-repertoire ranks of inferred template counts. Generation probabilities in a later analysis came from a VDJ recombination model fitted to out-of-frame rearrangements, and those results were checked against IGoR. In a later analysis, hypergeometric tests were used to score TCR-TCR, TCR-HLA and TCR-CMV co-occurrence, with a repertoire-size bias correction applied to TCR pairs. To estimate false discovery rates, a later analysis permuted the HLA or CMV assignments 20 times. In a later analysis, co-occurring TCRs were grouped using DBSCAN, and TCRdist sequence similarity was added for clustering within HLA-allele-positive subsets. Repertoires with fewer than 30,000 or more than 120,000 public chains, plus five repertoires with anomalous nucleotide sharing, were excluded from co-occurrence clustering. In TCRdb, the immuneACCESS table is reduced to in-frame sequences with V and J assigned. These tables do not hold every clone; where another copy was compared, an unresolved V gene accounts for under half, and the others remain unexplained. V and J calls plus clone size are reproduced from that table; the DNA served to infer D and trimming. This sample comprises about 120,000 clones, 81% of them detected only once. Of the sample, roughly 2.2% is held by the ten largest clones.

This clone has a handful of counts. Its antigen has not been determined. Qualities for individual bases were not recorded, and no much larger clone is one base off. This sequence uses TRBV29-1 and TRBJ2-4, and TRBD1 matches 7 of the central bases. The sample taken for sequencing was PBMCs. The TCR was taken from a woman aged 40 to 50 in good health and CMV-seronegative. The sequence in DNA is TGCAGCGTCCAAGGGACAGAGAAAAACATTCAGTACTTC. This is translated as CSVQGTEKNIQYF. The full variable domain, completed from the reference TRBV29-1 and TRBJ2-4 proteins outside the CDR3, reads SAVISQKPSRDICQRGTSLTIQCQVDSQVTMMFWYRQQPGQSLTLIATANQGSEATYESGFVIDKFPISRPNLTFSTLTVSNMSPEDSSIYLCSVQGTEKNIQYFGAGTRLSVL.